A selection of T cell receptor beta chains follows, all from one sample in a study of cytomegalovirus exposure and HLA in healthy donors. Here immunoSEQ multiplex PCR was the method, and the copy in TCRdb shows in-frame clones only, minus some. This table holds about 120,000 clones, 70% to 85% found once. Input material: PBMCs. These receptors all come from a man aged 45-65 years in good health and CMV-seropositive. The CDR3 runs from the conserved cysteine through the conserved F or W. Fields, in order: D gene, V gene, J gene, clone size, CDR3 protein, CDR3 DNA. D genes are given only for firm matches. The listing skips clone size in some rows; elsewhere it reads once, few, many or a size class.

>TRBD1|TRBV6-1|TRBJ1-1|NA
CASSRDREPNTEAFF
TGTGCCAGCAGCCGGGACAGGGAACCCAACACTGAAGCTTTCTTT
>TRBD1|TRBV5-1|TRBJ1-1|NA
CASSPGTGSGGPNTEAFF
TGCGCCAGCAGCCCCGGGACAGGGTCAGGAGGCCCGAACACTGAAGCTTTCTTT
>NA|TRBV6-1|TRBJ1-1|NA
CACRDGGLNTEAFF
TGTGCCTGCAGGGATGGGGGCCTGAACACTGAAGCTTTCTTT
>NA|TRBV5-4|TRBJ1-1|once
CASSLGRNTEAFF
TGTGCCAGCAGCTTGGGCAGGAACACTGAAGCTTTCTTT
>TRBD1|TRBV2|TRBJ2-1|NA
CASSEQGGPYNEQFF
TGTGCCAGCAGCGAACAGGGGGGCCCCTACAATGAGCAGTTCTTC
>NA|TRBV28|TRBJ2-7|NA
CASSLPTGSNEQYF
TGTGCCAGCAGTTTACCCACAGGGTCCAACGAGCAGTACTTC
>NA|TRBV18|TRBJ1-1|NA
CASSPTRGGSNTEAFF
TGTGCCAGCTCACCAACCCGTGGAGGGTCGAACACTGAAGCTTTCTTT
>NA|TRBV9|TRBJ1-1|NA
CASSGRTDYDTEAFF
TGTGCCAGCAGCGGCAGGACAGACTATGACACTGAAGCTTTCTTT
>NA|TRBV14|TRBJ1-2|NA
CASSQDRGNYGYTF
TGTGCCAGCAGCCAAGATAGGGGCAACTATGGCTACACCTTC
>TRBD1|TRBV6-1|TRBJ1-2|NA
CASSMRTGGDYGYTF
TGTGCCAGCAGTATGAGGACAGGGGGGGACTATGGCTACACCTTC
>TRBD1|TRBV9|TRBJ2-7|NA
CASSASGTGLSEQYF
TGTGCCAGCAGCGCGTCCGGGACAGGGCTTAGTGAGCAGTACTTC
>TRBD2|TRBV7-6|TRBJ2-3|NA
CASSSTLAGVSTDTQYF
TGTGCCAGCAGCTCCACCCTAGCGGGGGTGAGCACAGATACGCAGTATTTT
>NA|TRBV2|TRBJ1-2|few
CASSLQGSYGYTF
TGTGCCAGCAGTTTACAGGGTTCTTATGGCTACACCTTC
>NA|TRBV5-6|TRBJ1-4|NA
CASTYGGDGANEKLFF
TGTGCCAGCACCTACGGGGGGGACGGGGCTAATGAAAAACTGTTTTTT
>NA|TRBV9|TRBJ2-1|NA
CASSVVTGLQFF
TGTGCCAGCAGCGTAGTGACTGGTTTGCAGTTCTTC
>NA|TRBV28|TRBJ1-5|few
CASRLPFQDNQPQHF
TGTGCCAGCAGATTACCCTTCCAGGACAATCAGCCCCAGCATTTT
>TRBD1|TRBV7-9|TRBJ1-3|NA
CASSPRDSPGNTIYF
TGTGCCAGCAGCCCCCGGGACAGCCCTGGAAACACCATATATTTT
>NA|TRBV5-6|TRBJ1-2|NA
CASSLRFMNYGYTF
TGTGCCAGCAGCTTGCGGTTCATGAACTATGGCTACACCTTC
>NA|TRBV10-3|TRBJ2-3|NA
CAITPGASTDTQYF
TGTGCCATCACCCCTGGGGCTAGCACAGATACGCAGTATTTT
>TRBD1|TRBV7-9|TRBJ1-1|NA
CASSLQGVSTEAFF
TGTGCCAGCAGCTTACAGGGGGTGAGCACTGAAGCTTTCTTT
>NA|TRBV5-4|TRBJ2-1|NA
CASSPGVGRNEQFF
TGTGCCAGCAGCCCCGGGGTGGGGAGGAATGAGCAGTTCTTC
>NA|TRBV2|TRBJ1-5|NA
CASSLGRPNQPQHF
TGTGCCAGCAGTCTGGGCAGGCCCAATCAGCCCCAGCATTTT
>TRBD2|TRBV6-5|TRBJ2-7|NA
CASSREISSYEQYF
TGTGCCAGCTCGCGGGAGATTTCATCCTACGAGCAGTACTTC
>TRBD2|TRBV5-5|TRBJ2-5|few
CASSVGGGGRAGAQYF
TGTGCCAGCAGCGTTGGGGGTGGCGGGAGGGCGGGCGCCCAGTACTTC
>TRBD2|TRBV27|TRBJ2-2|NA
CASSLSIQRETGELFF
TGTGCCAGCAGTTTATCGATCCAGCGGGAGACCGGGGAGCTGTTTTTT
>NA|TRBV7-9|TRBJ2-2|few
CASSLALTGELFF
TGTGCCAGCAGCTTAGCCCTAACCGGGGAGCTGTTTTTT
>NA|TRBV2|TRBJ2-7|NA
CASTSTPSYEQYF
TGTGCCAGCACCTCAACCCCATCCTACGAGCAGTACTTC
>NA|TRBV6-5|TRBJ2-1|NA
CASTQIGGTRQFF
TGTGCCAGCACCCAAATAGGAGGTACTAGGCAGTTCTTC
>TRBD2|TRBV28|TRBJ2-7|NA
CASSPRLAGNYEQYF
TGTGCCAGCAGTCCCAGACTAGCGGGGAACTACGAGCAGTACTTC
>NA|TRBV2|TRBJ1-4|NA
CASRGTSGTSPNEKLLF
TGTGCCAGCAGGGGGACCTCCGGGACTTCTCCTAATGAAAAACTGCTTTTT
>TRBD1|TRBV6-6|TRBJ2-7|NA
CASSPGQGGPHEQYF
TGTGCCAGCAGCCCCGGACAGGGAGGCCCCCACGAGCAGTACTTC
>NA|TRBV28|TRBJ1-6|few
CASSYEGTSPLHF
TGTGCCAGCAGTTATGAGGGAACCTCACCCCTCCACTTT
>NA|TRBV9|TRBJ1-1|NA
CASTKSGQNTEAFF
TGTGCCAGCACCAAAAGTGGGCAGAACACTGAAGCTTTCTTT
>NA|TRBV6-1|TRBJ1-2|NA
CASSELGQGFYGYTF
TGTGCCAGCAGTGAGCTGGGGCAGGGCTTCTATGGCTACACCTTC
>TRBD2|TRBV2|TRBJ2-7|NA
CASSKEGLAGVYEQYF
TGTGCCAGCAGCAAAGAGGGACTAGCGGGAGTCTACGAGCAGTACTTC
>TRBD2|TRBV28|TRBJ2-7|NA
CASRSGGTTYEQYF
TGTGCCAGCAGGAGCGGGGGGACCACCTACGAGCAGTACTTC
>TRBD2|TRBV2|TRBJ2-1|NA
CASSGEGGRGEQFF
TGTGCCAGCAGTGGGGAGGGAGGGCGAGGAGAGCAGTTCTTC
>TRBD2|TRBV27|TRBJ2-1|NA
CASKGTSGGLEQFF
TGTGCCAGCAAGGGGACTAGCGGCGGATTAGAGCAGTTCTTC
>NA|TRBV5-4|TRBJ2-2|NA
CASSLVYSGVTGELFF
TGTGCCAGCAGCTTGGTGTATAGCGGAGTCACCGGGGAGCTGTTTTTT
>NA|TRBV9|TRBJ1-1|NA
CASSIRTDTEAFF
TGTGCCAGCAGCATAAGGACAGACACTGAAGCTTTCTTT
>NA|TRBV6-6|TRBJ2-5|once
CASSLQVETQYF
TGTGCCAGCAGTTTACAGGTAGAGACCCAGTACTTC
>TRBD1|TRBV10-3|TRBJ1-2|NA
CAISGQGGYGYTF
TGTGCCATCAGTGGACAGGGTGGGTATGGCTACACCTTC
>NA|TRBV27|TRBJ2-2|NA
CASRMNRELTGELFF
TGTGCCAGCAGAATGAACCGGGAGCTAACCGGGGAGCTGTTTTTT
>TRBD1|TRBV5-4|TRBJ2-6|NA
CASSWDRGGNGANVLTF
TGTGCCAGCAGCTGGGACAGGGGGGGAAATGGGGCCAACGTCCTGACTTTC